The 11 T cell receptor beta chains given below trace back to one sample, sequenced in a study of regulatory T cells in long-lasting Graves disease. Arm-PCR with iRepertoire HTBI primers amplified the CDR3 regions for these TCR beta libraries. MiXCR was run by TCRdb on the multiplex PCR reads, yielding one entry per CDR3 protein. The sample yields about 470,000 distinct CDR3 sequences, about a sixth seen once. The time point was: newly diagnosed GD, antithyroid drugs for less than 3 months. The TCR library was made from RNA that had been extracted from PBMCs in TRIzol. This same sample was also part of a study on T cells in Graves' hyperthyroidism and ophthalmopathy.

Sample: peripheral blood mononuclear cells (PBMCs), taken at new diagnosis, from a patient treated with antithyroid drugs. These receptors were obtained from a man aged 35 to 55 with Graves disease.

The sample holds many counts of this clonotype. The junction differs from germline at one of its ends, possibly a read error. V and J are TRBV7-7 and TRBJ1-2; 9 bases agree with TRBD1. Germline values: CDR1 SSHAT, CDR2 FNYEAQ (reference sequence). The CDR3 covers 15 residues. In nucleotides, the CDR3 is TGTGCTAGCAGCTTAAGGGACAGGGCATACTATGGCTACACCTTC. Residues: CASSLRDRAYYGYTF. Based on the CDR3 plus reference TRBV7-7 and TRBJ1-2, the full variable domain is GAGVSQSPRYKVTKRGQDVTLRCDPISSHATLYWYQQALGQGPEFLTYFNYEAQPDKSGLPSDRFSAERPEGSISTLTIQRTEQRDSAMYRCASSLRDRAYYGYTFGSGTRLTVV.

This clonotype was picked up many times. V is TRBV5-1 and J is TRBJ2-3; unclear D gene. CDR1 and CDR2 from the germline V gene are SGHRS and YFSETQ. The CDR3 runs 16 residues. V was shortened by 0 bases and J by 2 bases, with 13 bases between the two germline ends. The CDR3 is CASSLVGSTPTDTQYF. Here the CDR3 DNA reads TGCGCCAGCAGCTTGGTTGGTAGTACCCCCACAGATACGCAGTATTTT.

There are many counts of this clonotype. The rearrangement links TRBV28 to TRBJ1-2, with D perhaps TRBD1 (5 bases). Per germline, CDR1 MDHEN and CDR2 SYDVKM. The CDR3 covers 15 residues. V lost 5 bases and J lost 6, with 19 bases in between. This CDR3 is CASSPWGGGSDGYTF. DNA for the CDR3: TGTGCCAGCAGTCCGTGGGGGGGGGGGTCCGATGGCTACACCTTC.

This chain connects TRBV30 to TRBJ1-6; D perhaps matches TRBD1 (6 bases). The CDR3 runs to 17 residues. The V gene's germline CDR1 is GTSNPN and CDR2 SVGIG (reference sequence). V was pared by 2 bases and J by 1 base, with 15 bases between. DNA for the CDR3: TGTGCCTGGAGTAGGGGACCTCAGGGGTCCTATAATTCACCCCTCCACTTT. Translated: CAWSRGPQGSYNSPLHF.

This clonotype was counted ten times or more. The CDR3 bases are TGTGCCAGCCGCTGGGGGGGGACTAGCACAGATACGCAGTATTTT. Its protein is CASRWGGTSTDTQYF. V is TRBV12-3 or TRBV12-4 and J is TRBJ2-3; 7 bases are shared with TRBD2. This CDR3 has 15 amino acids. V lost 8 bases to trimming and J lost 0 bases; unmatched junction nucleotides: 8.

The sample holds a few counts of this clonotype. This chain links TRBV7-3 with TRBJ2-2; D perhaps matches TRBD1 (5 bases). V was clipped by 1 base and J by 2 bases, with 8 bases between them. The CDR3 consists of 15 residues. The germline gives CDR1 SGHTA, CDR2 FQGTGA. CDR3 residues: CASSLRGPNTGELFF. Written as DNA, the CDR3 is TGTGCCAGCAGCTTAAGGGGCCCCAACACCGGGGAGCTGTTTTTT.

In its sample, this clonotype was seen a few times. V is TRBV12-5 and J is TRBJ2-3, with a tentative D call TRBD2 (5 bases). Germline values: CDR1 LGHNT, CDR2 FRNRAP. The CDR3 length is 16 residues. V was pared by 3 bases and J by 2 bases, with 15 bases between. The CDR3 is CASGFVRFGVTDTQYF. In DNA form, the CDR3 reads TGTGCTAGTGGTTTTGTGAGGTTCGGGGTCACAGATACGCAGTATTTT.

This clonotype showed up many times. The chain couples TRBV5-1 to TRBJ2-7, with TRBD1 identical over 10 bases. Germline-derived CDR1 and CDR2 are SGHRS and YFSETQ. The junction had 7 bases not matched to a gene; V was cut back by 4 bases and J by 0 bases. The CDR3 runs 16 residues. CDR3 loop: CASSPGTGDFSYEQYF. In DNA form, the CDR3 reads TGCGCCAGCAGCCCGGGGACAGGGGATTTCTCCTACGAGCAGTACTTC.

This clonotype came up many times. The gene calls are TRBV30 and TRBJ2-7, with D unresolved. There are 14 residues in the CDR3. CDR1 and CDR2 (germline): GTSNPN, SVGIG (reference sequence). V was pared by 2 bases and J by 2 bases, with 13 bases between. CDR3 in amino acids: CAWSLSVGTYEQYF. In DNA, the CDR3 is TGTGCCTGGAGTTTAAGCGTGGGCACCTACGAGCAGTACTTC.

With respect to this clonotype: One base away lies a much larger clone, so this may be a sequencing read error. The rearrangement uses TRBV28 and TRBJ1-4; a weak D match, TRBD1 (5 bases). V lost 5 bases to trimming and J lost 10 bases, with 17 bases between them. Germline values: CDR1 MDHEN, CDR2 SYDVKM. The CDR3 has 14 residues. CDR3 protein: CASSGGTSSGKLFF. The CDR3 DNA is TGTGCCAGCAGTGGAGGGACGAGCAGTGGAAAACTGTTTTTT.

Comment on this clonotype: This may stem from a read error, because a much larger clone lies one nucleotide away. The chain couples TRBV24-1 to TRBJ2-5; D gene unclear. V lost 1 base and J lost 5, with 4 bases in between. CDR1 and CDR2 (germline): KGHDR, SFDVKD. The CDR3 sequence is 12 residues long. The CDR3 loop is CATSDFRETQYF. The CDR3 DNA follows: TGTGCCACCAGTGATTTTCGGGAGACCCAGTACTTC.